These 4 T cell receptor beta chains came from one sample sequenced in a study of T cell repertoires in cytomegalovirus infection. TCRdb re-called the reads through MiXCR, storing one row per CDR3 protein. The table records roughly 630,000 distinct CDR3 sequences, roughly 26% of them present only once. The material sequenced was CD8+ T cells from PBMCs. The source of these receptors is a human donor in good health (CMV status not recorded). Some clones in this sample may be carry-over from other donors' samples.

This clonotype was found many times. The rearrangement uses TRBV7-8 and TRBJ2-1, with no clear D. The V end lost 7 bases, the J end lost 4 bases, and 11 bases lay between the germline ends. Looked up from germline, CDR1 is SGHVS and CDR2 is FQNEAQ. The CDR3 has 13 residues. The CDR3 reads CASTPEAYNEQFF. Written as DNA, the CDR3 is TGTGCCAGCACGCCTGAGGCTTACAATGAGCAGTTCTTC.

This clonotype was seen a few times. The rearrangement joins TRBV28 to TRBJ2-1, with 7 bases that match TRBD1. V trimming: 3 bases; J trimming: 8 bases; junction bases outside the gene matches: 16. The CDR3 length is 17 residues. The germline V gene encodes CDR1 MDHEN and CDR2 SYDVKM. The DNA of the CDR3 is TGTGCCAGCAGTTTGACCCCCGGACAGGTTACTCCTTATGAGCAGTTCTTC. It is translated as CASSLTPGQVTPYEQFF. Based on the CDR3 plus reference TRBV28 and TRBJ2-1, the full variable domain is DVKVTQSSRYLVKRTGEKVFLECVQDMDHENMFWYRQDPGLGLRLIYFSYDVKMKEKGDIPEGYSVSREKKERFSLILESASTNQTSMYLCASSLTPGQVTPYEQFFGPGTRLTVL.

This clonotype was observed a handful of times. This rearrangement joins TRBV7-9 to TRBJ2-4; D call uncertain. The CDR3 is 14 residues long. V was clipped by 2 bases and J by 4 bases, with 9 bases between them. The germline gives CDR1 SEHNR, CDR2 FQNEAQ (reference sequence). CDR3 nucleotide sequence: TGTGCCAGCAGCTTAAGCGTCGGTAAAAACATTCAGTACTTC. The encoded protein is CASSLSVGKNIQYF. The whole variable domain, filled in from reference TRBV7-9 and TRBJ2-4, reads DTGVSQNPRHKITKRGQNVTFRCDPISEHNRLYWYRQTLGQGPEFLTYFQNEAQLEKSRLLSDRFSAERPKGSFSTLEIQRTEQGDSAMYLCASSLSVGKNIQYFGAGTRLSVL.

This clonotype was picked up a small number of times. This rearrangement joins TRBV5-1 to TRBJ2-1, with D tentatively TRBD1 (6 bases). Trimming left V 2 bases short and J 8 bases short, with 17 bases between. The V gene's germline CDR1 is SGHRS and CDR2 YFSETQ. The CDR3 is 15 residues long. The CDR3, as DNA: TGCGCCAGCAGCTTTGTGGGGACATTGGTTGATGAGCAGTTCTTC. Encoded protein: CASSFVGTLVDEQFF.